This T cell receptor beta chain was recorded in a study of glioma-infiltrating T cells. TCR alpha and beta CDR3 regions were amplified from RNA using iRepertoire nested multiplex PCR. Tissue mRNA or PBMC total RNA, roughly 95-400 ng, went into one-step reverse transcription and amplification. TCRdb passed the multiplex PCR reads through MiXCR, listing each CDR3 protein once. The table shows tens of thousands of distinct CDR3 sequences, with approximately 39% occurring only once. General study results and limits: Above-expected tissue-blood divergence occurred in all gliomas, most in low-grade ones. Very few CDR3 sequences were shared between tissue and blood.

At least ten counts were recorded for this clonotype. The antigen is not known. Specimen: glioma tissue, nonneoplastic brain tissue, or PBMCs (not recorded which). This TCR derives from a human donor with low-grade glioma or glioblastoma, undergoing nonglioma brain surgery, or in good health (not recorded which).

CDR3 amino acids: CASSYSGTSGGAYNEQFF. CDR3 nucleotides: TGTGCCAGCAGTTACTCCGGGACTAGCGGGGGGGCCTACAATGAGCAGTTCTTC. This chain uses TRBV6-2 or TRBV6-3 with TRBJ2-1, with 16 bases lining up with TRBD2. Per germline, CDR1 MNHEY and CDR2 SVGEGT. V shed 0 bases and J 2 bases; nucleotides not matched to a gene: 1. CDR3 size: 18 residues.